These 26 T cell receptor beta chains were all obtained from the same sample, sequenced in a study of blood T cell repertoires in COVID-19. The data were produced by immunoSEQ multiplex PCR, yet TCRdb's version contains in-frame clones alone and is incomplete. The sample holds some 300,000 clones; 88% are singletons and the top ten take 2% to 2.5%. The material sequenced was PBMCs or T cells enriched from blood (not recorded which). The receptors were sampled from a woman aged 55-70 years in a cohort exposed to, infected with or recovered from COVID-19 (not recorded which).

The chain has TRBV28 and TRBJ1-5; D is unclear. The CDR3 runs to 14 residues. Trimming left V 3 bases short and J 2 bases short, with 8 bases between. From germline, CDR1 is MDHEN and CDR2 SYDVKM. In DNA form, the CDR3 reads TGTGCCAGCAGTTTCCCGGGTGGCAATCAGCCCCAGCATTTT. Translating gives CASSFPGGNQPQHF.

The chain couples TRBV7-9 to TRBJ2-7; TRBD2 aligns across 12 bases. Germline CDR1 SEHNR, CDR2 FQNEAQ (reference sequence). This CDR3 region has 17 residues. Germline trimming cut 5 bases from V and 6 bases from J; bases unmatched to any gene: 14. The CDR3 spells CASSPGTSGRLLSEQYF. The CDR3 DNA is TGTGCCAGCAGCCCGGGGACTAGCGGGCGCCTCCTGTCCGAGCAGTACTTC.

This clone occurred once. The chain combines TRBV5-6 with TRBJ2-2, with 8 bases lining up with TRBD1. Germline V CDR1 and CDR2: SGHDT, YYEEEE. V trimming: 5 bases; J trimming: 1 base; junction bases outside the gene matches: 10. The CDR3 is 17 residues long. CDR3 DNA: TGTGCCAGCAGTTCACGGAGGACAGGGCGGAACACCGGGGAGCTGTTTTTT. Its translation: CASSSRRTGRNTGELFF. Drawing the rest from reference TRBV5-6 and TRBJ2-2, the complete variable domain is DAGVTQSPTHLIKTRGQQVTLRCSPKSGHDTVSWYQQALGQGPQFIFQYYEEEERQRGNFPDRFSGHQFPNYSSELNVNALLLGDSALYLCASSSRRTGRNTGELFFGEGSRLTVL.

This clone has just one count. V is TRBV7-2 and J is TRBJ1-3; TRBD1 is a possible D gene (5 bases). CDR3 length: 15 residues. The V end was cut by 1 base, the J end by 2 bases, with 9 bases between. Germline assignment: CDR1 SGHTA and CDR2 FQGNSA. The CDR3 protein is CASSLEAGPGNTIYF. The CDR3 DNA follows: TGTGCCAGCAGCTTAGAGGCAGGGCCTGGAAACACCATATATTTT.

This chain joins TRBV19 and TRBJ2-5; 7 bases agree with TRBD2. This CDR3 region has 15 residues. J gave up 2 bases and V 7 bases, and 10 bases lay outside the gene matches. Per germline, CDR1 LNHDA and CDR2 SQIVND (reference sequence). Written as DNA, the CDR3 is TGTGCCAGTAATGGCGGGAGAAAGGGACAAGAGACCCAGTACTTC. The encoded protein is CASNGGRKGQETQYF.

The CDR3 bases are TGTGCCAGCAGCCAGGAAACAGGGCCCGCAAGCTCTGGAAACACCATATATTTT. Translated: CASSQETGPASSGNTIYF. The chain has TRBV4-2 and TRBJ1-3, with a tentative D call TRBD1 (6 bases). CDR1 and CDR2 (germline): LGHNA, YNFKEQ. V was cut by 3 bases and J by 0 bases, with 18 bases left in between. CDR3 length: 18 amino acids.

The V call is TRBV9, the J call TRBJ2-2, with 11 bases fitting TRBD2. The CDR3 consists of 15 residues. V was pared by 4 bases and J by 4 bases, with 3 bases of the junction left unmatched. Germline V gene lookup returns CDR1 SGDLS and CDR2 YYNGEE. CDR3 coding DNA: TGTGCCAGCAGCACTAGCGGGAGAAGCACCGGGGAGCTGTTTTTT. Its translation is CASSTSGRSTGELFF.

This clone was seen more than once but under ten times. The chain joins TRBV19 to TRBJ2-1; TRBD1 matches at 9 bases. The ends lost 4 bases at V and 4 bases at J; junction bases unmatched: 5. This CDR3 is built from 15 residues. Germline V gives CDR1 LNHDA, CDR2 SQIVND (reference sequence). CDR3 protein: CASSTPGQGYNEQFF. In nucleotides, the CDR3 is TGTGCCAGTAGTACACCGGGACAGGGTTACAATGAGCAGTTCTTC.

The gene calls are TRBV18 and TRBJ1-2; 9 positions agree with TRBD1. V lost 3 bases and J lost 0; bases outside the gene matches: 8. The CDR3 has 17 amino acids. Germline CDR1 reads KGHSH; CDR2 reads LQKENI. The CDR3 here is CASSPLPGQGTNYGYTF. CDR3 DNA sequence: TGTGCCAGCTCACCGTTACCGGGACAGGGAACTAACTATGGCTACACCTTC.

The chain carries TRBV7-2 and TRBJ2-1; 7 positions match TRBD2. The germline CDR1 and CDR2 sequences are SGHTA and FQGNSA. V was pared by 3 bases and J by 5 bases, with 7 bases of the junction left unmatched. This CDR3 spans 15 amino acids. CDR3 protein: CASSLGGFSHNEQFF. The CDR3 bases are TGTGCCAGCAGCTTGGGGGGGTTCTCTCACAATGAGCAGTTCTTC.

The chain combines TRBV5-6 with TRBJ2-3, with 7 bases fitting TRBD2. V lost 4 bases to trimming and J lost 2 bases; unmatched junction nucleotides: 10. The CDR3 sequence is 16 residues long. Germline V lookup: CDR1 SGHDT, CDR2 YYEEEE. The CDR3 DNA follows: TGTGCCAGCAGCCCTGGGAGGGTTTTCTTCACAGATACGCAGTATTTT. The encoded protein is CASSPGRVFFTDTQYF.

This clone occurred once. The rearrangement links TRBV7-9 to TRBJ2-2; perhaps TRBD1 as D (5 bases). The CDR3 contains 18 residues. Trimming left V 7 bases short and J 0 bases short, with 21 bases between. Germline V gives CDR1 SEHNR, CDR2 FQNEAQ (reference sequence). CDR3 sequence: CASNPGRVQTPNTGELFF. The DNA of the CDR3 is TGTGCCAGCAACCCAGGGCGAGTACAGACACCGAACACCGGGGAGCTGTTTTTT. The entire variable domain, with the rest obtained from reference TRBV7-9 and TRBJ2-2, is as follows: DTGVSQNPRHKITKRGQNVTFRCDPISEHNRLYWYRQTLGQGPEFLTYFQNEAQLEKSRLLSDRFSAERPKGSFSTLEIQRTEQGDSAMYLCASNPGRVQTPNTGELFFGEGSRLTVL.

CDR3 sequence: CASSRGTSGSNEQFF. The CDR3 nucleotides read TGCGCCAGCAGCCGCGGGACTAGCGGGAGTAATGAGCAGTTCTTC. The V and J genes are TRBV4-1 and TRBJ2-1; the match to TRBD2 covers 14 bases. The CDR3 is made up of 15 amino acids. Germline trimming cut 4 bases from V and 7 bases from J; bases unmatched to any gene: 3. Germline loops: CDR1 MGHRA, CDR2 YSYEKL.

This clone has just one count. This chain uses TRBV19 with TRBJ1-1; 8 bases are a match to TRBD1. CDR1 and CDR2 (germline): LNHDA, SQIVND (reference sequence). Trimming removed 3 bases from V and 4 bases from J; junction bases left unmatched: 7. CDR3 length: 15 amino acids. CDR3 nucleotide sequence: TGTGCCAGTAGTATTACAGGGGGTTATAGCACTGAAGCTTTCTTT. This codes for CASSITGGYSTEAFF.

This chain connects TRBV28 to TRBJ2-7, with TRBD2 identical over 13 bases. The V segment lost 11 bases and the J segment 3 bases; nucleotides outside the gene matches: 10. The CDR3 length is 15 residues. Germline V gene data show CDR1 as MDHEN and CDR2 as SYDVKM. CDR3 sequence (DNA): TGTGCCTCCCGGGGGACTAGCGGGAAGATCTACGAGCAGTACTTC. Translated, it gives CASRGTSGKIYEQYF.

The gene calls are TRBV9 and TRBJ2-4, with TRBD2 as a possible D gene (6 bases). Germline V gene data show CDR1 as SGDLS and CDR2 as YYNGEE. V gave up 3 bases and J gave up 9 bases, with 10 bases separating them. CDR3 length: 12 amino acids. CDR3 coding DNA: TGTGCCAGCAGCGGGGGACTCGGCATTCAGTACTTC. The encoded protein is CASSGGLGIQYF.

The V call is TRBV5-1, the J call TRBJ2-1, with 16 bases aligning to TRBD2. The CDR3 has 19 residues. Germline V gene sequence: CDR1 SGHRS, CDR2 YFSETQ. Trimming cost V 2 bases and J 13 bases; bases outside gene matches: 18. The CDR3 region is CASSLLSSGTSGRAMSQFF. CDR3 bases: TGCGCCAGCAGCTTACTATCTTCCGGGACTAGCGGGAGGGCCATGTCTCAGTTCTTC. Filled out from reference TRBV5-1 and TRBJ2-1, the complete variable domain reads KAGVTQTPRYLIKTRGQQVTLSCSPISGHRSVSWYQQTPGQGLQFLFEYFSETQRNKGNFPGRFSGRQFSNSRSEMNVSTLELGDSALYLCASSLLSSGTSGRAMSQFFGPGTRLTVL.

The rearrangement joins TRBV6-1 to TRBJ2-1; TRBD2 agrees at 7 bases. The CDR3 loop spans 16 amino acids. With 4 bases clipped from V and 0 bases from J, the junction kept 6 bases outside the gene matches. CDR1 is MNHNS, CDR2 SASEGT, per germline. The CDR3 DNA reads as TGTGCCAGCAGTGCAGGGAGGGCCAGCTCCTACAATGAGCAGTTCTTC. Translated: CASSAGRASSYNEQFF.

This chain joins TRBV5-1 and TRBJ2-2; D is perhaps TRBD1 (5 bases). V dropped 0 bases and J dropped 5 bases, with 11 bases sitting between them. CDR3 length: 15 amino acids. Germline CDR1 reads SGHRS; CDR2 reads YFSETQ. CDR3 residues: CASSLEGRRTGELFF. DNA of the CDR3: TGCGCCAGCAGCTTGGAGGGGCGCAGGACCGGGGAGCTGTTTTTT.

The chain joins TRBV28 to TRBJ1-5; maybe TRBD1 (5 bases). This CDR3 is built from 14 residues. From germline, CDR1 is MDHEN and CDR2 SYDVKM. V was pared by 3 bases and J by 5 bases, with 11 bases between. CDR3 residues: CASSFQGTYQPQHF. The CDR3 DNA reads as TGTGCCAGCAGTTTTCAGGGAACCTATCAGCCCCAGCATTTT.

This clone was picked up a small number of times. V and J are TRBV5-1 and TRBJ1-2, with D maybe TRBD1 (6 bases). The CDR3 sequence is 14 residues long. The V end was cut by 4 bases, the J end by 6 bases, with 16 bases between. Germline V CDR1 and CDR2: SGHRS, YFSETQ. CDR3 residues: CASSPIRGRDGYTF. The CDR3 coding sequence is TGCGCCAGCAGCCCAATCAGGGGAAGGGATGGCTACACCTTC.

The chain joins TRBV11-2 to TRBJ2-5, with a possible D match to TRBD1 (6 bases). V was cut by 0 bases and J by 9 bases, with 14 bases left in between. The germline V gene has CDR1 SGHAT and CDR2 FQNNGV. This CDR3 is 14 amino acids long. CDR3 in amino acids: CASSLDLGAQAQYF. Here the CDR3 DNA reads TGTGCCAGCAGCTTAGATCTGGGGGCGCAGGCCCAGTACTTC.

The chain joins TRBV29-1 to TRBJ1-3; D gene uncertain. The CDR3 extends over 14 amino acids. V dropped 4 bases and J dropped 4 bases, with 14 bases sitting between them. CDR1 and CDR2 from the germline V gene are SQVTM and ANQGSEA. The CDR3 loop reads CSVGVAGLGNTIYF. CDR3 bases: TGCAGCGTTGGCGTCGCAGGACTCGGAAACACCATATATTTT.

This clone was counted between two and nine times. This chain connects TRBV3-1 (or the pseudogene TRBV3-2) to TRBJ2-1; D might be TRBD1 (5 bases). The CDR3 is 14 residues long. The germline CDR1 and CDR2 sequences are LGHDT and YNNKEL (reference sequence). Trimming removed 6 bases from V and 8 bases from J, with 17 bases in between. CDR3 sequence (DNA): TGTGCCAGCAGGATGACAGATTTTACGGATGAGCAGTTCTTC. Translation: CASRMTDFTDEQFF.

The V call is TRBV9, the J call TRBJ1-5, with D hard to call. Germline CDR1 is SGDLS and CDR2 is YYNGEE. The germline V and J ends were trimmed by 1 base and 4 bases, with 9 bases remaining between them. CDR3 length equals 14 residues. The CDR3 nucleotides read TGTGCCAGCAGCGTAAACGCGGGGAATCAGCCCCAGCATTTT. This codes for CASSVNAGNQPQHF. Drawing the rest from reference TRBV9 and TRBJ1-5, the complete variable domain is DSGVTQTPKHLITATGQRVTLRCSPRSGDLSVYWYQQSLDQGLQFLIQYYNGEERAKGNILERFSAQQFPDLHSELNLSSLELGDSALYFCASSVNAGNQPQHFGDGTRLSIL.

The V gene is TRBV29-1, the J gene TRBJ2-7; 8 bases fit TRBD2. The CDR3 has 14 residues. The junction had 7 bases not matched to a gene; V was cut back by 1 base and J by 5 bases. Germline CDR1 reads SQVTM; CDR2 reads ANQGSEA. DNA for the CDR3: TGCAGCGTTGAAGGGGGGACTAGTTATAACGAGCAGTACTTC. Amino acid sequence: CSVEGGTSYNEQYF.